Below, 30 T cell receptor beta chains from the same sample are listed, as sequenced in a study of T cell responses to AZD1222 COVID-19 vaccine. Repertoires were generated with immunoSEQ multiplex PCR, while TCRdb's copy carries only in-frame clones and drops some. The sample carries 150,000 to 190,000 clones, around 85% recorded once. The starting material was peripheral blood, obtained after recovery from COVID-19. These receptors were taken from an adult who had recovered from COVID-19.

The chain is built from TRBV6-2 or TRBV6-3 and TRBJ2-2; 10 nucleotides align to TRBD2. V dropped 4 bases and J dropped 0; count of bases not matched to a gene: 2. This CDR3 is built from 16 residues. Germline CDR1 and CDR2: MNHEY and SVGEGT. CDR3 sequence reads: CASSLLAGTNTGELFF. The CDR3 region has the DNA TGTGCCAGCAGTTTACTAGCGGGGACGAACACCGGGGAGCTGTTTTTT.

The chain uses TRBV19 and TRBJ1-5, with 7 nucleotides matching TRBD1. V dropped 5 bases and J dropped 6; count of bases not matched to a gene: 7. The germline V gene has CDR1 LNHDA and CDR2 SQIVND (reference sequence). The CDR3 loop spans 14 amino acids. CDR3 in DNA: TGTGCCAGTAGTGTATCAGGGGGGGGTCAGCCCCAGCATTTT. It specifies CASSVSGGGQPQHF. Filled out from reference TRBV19 and TRBJ1-5, the complete variable domain reads DGGITQSPKYLFRKEGQNVTLSCEQNLNHDAMYWYRQDPGQGLRLIYYSQIVNDFQKGDIAEGYSVSREKKESFPLTVTSAQKNPTAFYLCASSVSGGGQPQHFGDGTRLSIL.

Only a few counts were recorded for this clone. The chain carries TRBV29-1 and TRBJ2-4; weak D call: TRBD2 (6 bases). The germline CDR1 and CDR2 sequences are SQVTM and ANQGSEA. V shed 6 bases and J shed 14 bases, with 20 bases lying between them. The CDR3 is 12 residues long. CDR3 nucleotides: TGCAGCGTGAGCCCGGGGCCGGGAGAGGAGTACTTC. Translation gives CSVSPGPGEEYF. The variable domain in full, completed from reference TRBV29-1 and TRBJ2-4, reads SAVISQKPSRDICQRGTSLTIQCQVDSQVTMMFWYRQQPGQSLTLIATANQGSEATYESGFVIDKFPISRPNLTFSTLTVSNMSPEDSSIYLCSVSPGPGEEYFGAGTRLSVL.

The V call is TRBV19, the J call TRBJ2-7; 10 bases fit TRBD2. The V segment lost 6 bases and the J segment 1 base; nucleotides outside the gene matches: 3. Germline-derived CDR1 and CDR2 are LNHDA and SQIVND (reference sequence). The CDR3 runs 14 residues. The CDR3 region is CASRPSGGSYEQYF. For the CDR3, the DNA is TGTGCCAGTAGGCCTAGCGGGGGATCCTACGAGCAGTACTTC.

The chain employs TRBV20-1 and TRBJ1-2, with D maybe TRBD1 (5 bases). This CDR3 is built from 11 residues. The germline V and J ends were trimmed by 3 bases and 5 bases, with 7 bases remaining between them. Germline V gives CDR1 DFQATT, CDR2 SNEGSKA (reference sequence). CDR3 region: CSAREGYGYTF. The DNA of the CDR3 is TGCAGTGCTAGGGAGGGGTATGGCTACACCTTC.

This rearrangement joins TRBV6-2 or TRBV6-3 to TRBJ1-4, with D maybe TRBD1 (5 bases). V lost 4 bases and J lost 13, with 16 bases in between. The germline V gene has CDR1 MNHEY and CDR2 SVGEGT. The CDR3 loop spans 13 amino acids. The CDR3: CASSSGVTGRLFF. The CDR3 DNA reads TGTGCCAGCAGTTCGGGGGTTACCGGTCGACTGTTTTTT.

This clone was found a few times. The chain recombines TRBV28 with TRBJ1-2; perhaps TRBD1 as D (6 bases). This CDR3 is built from 15 residues. CDR1 is MDHEN, CDR2 SYDVKM, per germline. V was trimmed by 2 bases and J by 1 base, leaving 11 bases between them. CDR3 region: CASSLQGPLNYGYTF. CDR3 DNA sequence: TGTGCCAGCAGTTTACAGGGGCCACTTAACTATGGCTACACCTTC.

The chain combines TRBV5-1 with TRBJ2-3; D is uncertain. The V end was cut by 1 base, the J end by 6 bases, with 9 bases between. Germline V CDR1 and CDR2: SGHRS, YFSETQ. This CDR3 is built from 13 residues. DNA for the CDR3: TGCGCCAGCAGCTTGAACGGGTACGATACGCAGTATTTT. Translated: CASSLNGYDTQYF.

The rearrangement links TRBV27 to TRBJ1-5; possibly TRBD1 for D (5 bases). Per germline, CDR1 MNHEY and CDR2 SMNVEV (reference sequence). This CDR3 is built from 14 residues. The germline V and J ends were trimmed by 2 bases and 9 bases, with 14 bases remaining between them. The CDR3 is CASSLERGGRPQHF. The CDR3, as DNA: TGTGCCAGCAGTTTAGAGAGGGGAGGACGGCCCCAGCATTTT.

J is TRBJ2-3 and V is TRBV5-1; 14 bases map to TRBD2. CDR1 SGHRS and CDR2 YFSETQ come from the germline V gene. The J segment lost 5 bases and the V segment lost 2 bases, leaving 1 base of the junction unmatched. This CDR3 is 15 amino acids long. In nucleotides, the CDR3 is TGCGCCAGCAGCTTTGGACTAGCGGGGGGAGATACGCAGTATTTT. Translating it yields CASSFGLAGGDTQYF.

The V gene is TRBV18, the J gene TRBJ2-7, with 9 bases lining up with TRBD1. The V gene end was trimmed by 4 bases and the J gene end by 3 bases; junction bases not matched to a gene: 4. Germline CDR1 KGHSH, CDR2 LQKENI. This CDR3 is built from 14 residues. CDR3 sequence reads: CASSLGQGNYEQYF. The CDR3 DNA reads TGTGCCAGCTCACTGGGACAGGGAAACTACGAGCAGTACTTC.

The sample holds one count of this clone. The rearrangement uses TRBV19 and TRBJ1-4; the D is unclear. Trimming stripped 2 bases from V and 0 bases from J, with 7 bases between. CDR3 length equals 15 residues. Germline CDR1 LNHDA, CDR2 SQIVND (reference sequence). The CDR3 spells CASSINRATNEKLFF. CDR3 bases: TGTGCCAGTAGTATAAACCGGGCAACTAATGAAAAACTGTTTTTT.

This rearrangement joins TRBV6-6 to TRBJ2-7; TRBD2 matches 10 bases. Losses at the gene ends were 7 bases for V and 5 bases for J; bases not matched to a gene: 14. CDR3 length: 16 amino acids. Germline V CDR1 and CDR2: MNHNY, SVGAGI (reference sequence). The CDR3 nucleotides read TGTGCCAGCATTCAACGCCTAGCGGGAGTAGCCAACGAGCAGTACTTC. As protein: CASIQRLAGVANEQYF.

The chain links TRBV7-8 to TRBJ2-5; no clear D. The germline V gene has CDR1 SGHVS and CDR2 FQNEAQ. CDR3 length: 14 residues. The V and J ends lost 3 bases and 3 bases respectively, with 11 bases between them. The CDR3 here is CASSLVVQKETQYF. Written as DNA, the CDR3 is TGTGCCAGCAGCTTGGTTGTACAGAAAGAGACCCAGTACTTC. Complete variable domain (other parts from reference TRBV7-8 and TRBJ2-5): GAGVSQSPRYKVAKRGQDVALRCDPISGHVSLFWYQQALGQGPEFLTYFQNEAQLDKSGLPSDRFFAERPEGSVSTLKIQRTQQEDSAVYLCASSLVVQKETQYFGPGTRLLVL.

The CDR3 here is CASSYRREAGTGELFF. The DNA for the CDR3 is TGTGCCAGCAGTTACCGCAGAGAGGCTGGCACCGGGGAGCTGTTTTTT. The gene calls are TRBV7-9 and TRBJ2-2, with D hard to call. Germline loops: CDR1 SEHNR, CDR2 FQNEAQ (reference sequence). V lost 6 bases to trimming and J lost 4 bases, with 18 bases between them. The CDR3 contains 16 residues.

This sequence joins TRBV28 and TRBJ2-2; 9 nucleotides line up with TRBD1. The CDR3 consists of 16 residues. V lost 7 bases and J lost 4; bases outside the gene matches: 10. Germline V gene data show CDR1 as MDHEN and CDR2 as SYDVKM. For the CDR3, the DNA is TGTGCCAGCACCCGGGCCAGGACAGGGGTCACCGGGGAGCTGTTTTTT. It encodes CASTRARTGVTGELFF.

The rearrangement joins TRBV5-6 to TRBJ1-2; D is perhaps TRBD1 (6 bases). Trimming left V 2 bases short and J 4 bases short, with 15 bases between. The CDR3 covers 15 residues. Germline V lookup: CDR1 SGHDT, CDR2 YYEEEE. The CDR3 nucleotides are TGTGCCAGCAGCTTTCGGACAGCCCGGACCTATGGCTACACCTTC. This codes for CASSFRTARTYGYTF.

The V call is TRBV20-1, the J call TRBJ1-1; no clear D. Germline CDR1 and CDR2: DFQATT and SNEGSKA (reference sequence). Trimming removed 2 bases at V and 8 bases at J, with 9 bases between. The CDR3 is 11 residues long. The CDR3 DNA follows: TGCAGTGCTAGAACCCCGGGGGAAGCTTTCTTT. It is translated as CSARTPGEAFF.

The chain carries TRBV7-2 and TRBJ1-5, with TRBD1 matching 8 bases. The CDR3 extends over 16 amino acids. Germline lookup yields CDR1 SGHTA and CDR2 FQGNSA. V trimming: 5 bases; J trimming: 1 base; junction bases outside the gene matches: 7. The CDR3 DNA reads as TGTGCCAGCAGCCCGGGGACAGGTGGAAGCAATCAGCCCCAGCATTTT. Its translation: CASSPGTGGSNQPQHF.

The gene calls are TRBV28 and TRBJ2-6, with D tentatively TRBD1 (6 bases). The length of the CDR3 is 18 residues. In germline, CDR1 is MDHEN, CDR2 SYDVKM. The V end was cut by 0 bases, the J end by 7 bases, with 19 bases between. DNA for the CDR3: TGTGCCAGCAGTTTATGGGACAGAGCCCCCCTGAGAGCCAACGTCCTGACTTTC. Its translation: CASSLWDRAPLRANVLTF.

The DNA of the CDR3 is TGCGCCAGCAGCCCCTCCGGGACTAGCGGATACAATGAGCAGTTCTTC. As protein: CASSPSGTSGYNEQFF. J is TRBJ2-1 and V is TRBV5-1; 11 bases match TRBD2. The CDR3 is 16 amino acids. Trimming at V came to 4 bases and at J to 4 bases, leaving 7 bases not matched to a gene. Looked up from germline, CDR1 is SGHRS and CDR2 is YFSETQ.

V and J are TRBV6-5 and TRBJ1-2, with D tentatively TRBD1 (6 bases). The V end was cut by 6 bases, the J end by 4 bases, with 15 bases between. CDR3 length equals 14 residues. From germline, CDR1 is MNHEY and CDR2 SVGAGI. The CDR3: CASRINGQSYGYTF. Written as DNA, the CDR3 is TGTGCCAGCAGAATAAACGGACAGAGCTATGGCTACACCTTC.

J is TRBJ1-2 and V is TRBV10-2; D not certain. The CDR3 has 13 amino acids. The V and J ends lost 3 bases and 2 bases respectively, with 7 bases between them. Germline values: CDR1 WSHSY, CDR2 SAAADI. CDR3: CASSEEGNYGYTF. In nucleotides, the CDR3 is TGCGCCAGCAGTGAAGAGGGAAACTATGGCTACACCTTC.

This chain joins TRBV4-2 and TRBJ1-1; D is ambiguous. V was trimmed by 2 bases and J by 1 base, leaving 5 bases between them. The CDR3 is 13 amino acids. Germline V gene data show CDR1 as LGHNA and CDR2 as YNFKEQ. The CDR3 DNA reads TGTGCCAGCAGCCAACGGGGGAACACTGAAGCTTTCTTT. Encoded protein: CASSQRGNTEAFF.

The chain recombines TRBV11-3 with TRBJ2-7, with a tentative D call TRBD1 (6 bases). This CDR3 is built from 14 residues. V was trimmed by 4 bases and J by 5 bases, leaving 15 bases between them. In germline, CDR1 is SGHNT, CDR2 YENEEA. The CDR3 loop is CASSSGQHPDEQYF. The CDR3 DNA follows: TGTGCCAGCAGCTCAGGACAGCACCCTGACGAGCAGTACTTC.

The chain couples TRBV15 to TRBJ1-1; D perhaps matches TRBD1 (5 bases). V was pared by 1 base and J by 6 bases, with 12 bases between. This CDR3 region has 14 residues. Germline V CDR1 and CDR2: LNHNV, YYDKDF (reference sequence). The CDR3 here is CATSRAGGRAEAFF. Written as DNA, the CDR3 is TGTGCCACCAGCAGAGCTGGGGGGAGGGCTGAAGCTTTCTTT.

The chain employs TRBV2 and TRBJ1-6, with D possibly matching TRBD1 (6 bases). The CDR3 extends over 17 amino acids. CDR1 is SNHLY, CDR2 FYNNEI, per germline. Trimming stripped 4 bases from V and 0 bases from J, with 13 bases between. The CDR3 nucleotides read TGTGCCAGCAGTGGGGGGCAGGGAAGCTCCTATAATTCACCCCTCCACTTT. Amino acids: CASSGGQGSSYNSPLHF.

V usage is TRBV6-5 and J usage is TRBJ2-3; TRBD2 agrees at 8 bases. This CDR3 is 14 amino acids long. With 6 bases clipped from V and 4 bases from J, the junction kept 6 bases outside the gene matches. Looked up from germline, CDR1 is MNHEY and CDR2 is SVGAGI. The CDR3, as DNA: TGTGCCAGCAGCCGGGGGGGGGTCCCAGATACGCAGTATTTT. This translates into CASSRGGVPDTQYF.

The rearrangement uses TRBV7-2 and TRBJ2-7; D is perhaps TRBD1 (7 bases). Germline V gene lookup returns CDR1 SGHTA and CDR2 FQGNSA. The CDR3 loop spans 16 amino acids. Trimming cost V 4 bases and J 0 bases, with 16 bases left between them. This chain's CDR3 is CASSWQGGLSSYEQYF. The DNA of the CDR3 is TGTGCCAGCAGCTGGCAGGGGGGCCTAAGCTCCTACGAGCAGTACTTC.

The chain is built from TRBV3-1 (or the pseudogene TRBV3-2) and TRBJ1-1; 7 nucleotides agree with TRBD1. This CDR3 comprises 12 residues. V lost 8 bases, J lost 4 bases, and 4 bases stayed unmatched. Germline V gives CDR1 LGHDT, CDR2 YNNKEL (reference sequence). CDR3: CASGRTGTEAFF. The DNA for the CDR3 is TGTGCCAGCGGGCGGACAGGCACTGAAGCTTTCTTT.